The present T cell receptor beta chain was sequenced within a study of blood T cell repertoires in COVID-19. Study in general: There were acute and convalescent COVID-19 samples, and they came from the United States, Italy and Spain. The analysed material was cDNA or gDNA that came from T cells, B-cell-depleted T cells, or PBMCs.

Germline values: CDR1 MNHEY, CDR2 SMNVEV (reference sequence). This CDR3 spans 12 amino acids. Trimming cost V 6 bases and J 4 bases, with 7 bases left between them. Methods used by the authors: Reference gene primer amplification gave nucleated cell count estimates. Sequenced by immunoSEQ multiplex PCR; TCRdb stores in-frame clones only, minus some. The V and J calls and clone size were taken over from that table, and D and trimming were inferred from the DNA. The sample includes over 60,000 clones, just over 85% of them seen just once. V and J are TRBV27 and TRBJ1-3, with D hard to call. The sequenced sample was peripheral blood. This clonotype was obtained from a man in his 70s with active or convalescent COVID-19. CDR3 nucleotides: TGTGCCAGCAGCTCAGGCGGAAACACCATATATTTT. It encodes CASSSGGNTIYF.